This is a list of T cell receptor beta chains from one sample in a study of radiation and T cells in renal cell carcinoma. Clones were sequenced by immunoSEQ multiplex PCR, and TCRdb holds only the in-frame ones, with some missing. The data show roughly 140,000 clones, with about 87% seen just once and 13% held by the top ten. Here the sequenced sample was blood, taken from a patient whose treatment included radiotherapy and nephrectomy. The origin of the receptors is a woman in her forties or fifties with renal cell carcinoma. Each CDR3 is given with its conserved first and last residue. A D gene is named only where the DNA matches it firmly. Clone size is not always given. Where it is, it says once, few, many or a class for expanded clones.

D gene: NA
clone size: NA
V gene: TRBV9
J gene: TRBJ2-3
CDR3 DNA: TGTGCCAGCAGCGGGTACAAGGCAGATACGCAGTATTTT
CDR3 protein: CASSGYKADTQYF

D gene: TRBD1
clone size: NA
V gene: TRBV13
J gene: TRBJ2-5
CDR3 DNA: TGTGCCAGCAGCCCAGGGGGAGAGACCCAGTACTTC
CDR3 protein: CASSPGGETQYF

D gene: TRBD2
clone size: NA
V gene: TRBV7-3
J gene: TRBJ2-1
CDR3 DNA: TGTGCCAGCAGCTCCCTAGCGGGGTCCTACAATGAGCAGTTCTTC
CDR3 protein: CASSSLAGSYNEQFF

D gene: NA
clone size: NA
V gene: TRBV14
J gene: TRBJ1-4
CDR3 DNA: TGTGCCAGCAGCCCGCTTAACAACCGACACTTGGCTAATGAAAAACTGTTTTTT
CDR3 protein: CASSPLNNRHLANEKLFF

D gene: NA
clone size: NA
V gene: TRBV5-1
J gene: TRBJ2-7
CDR3 DNA: TGCGCCAGCAGCTTGGTCCTATCCCCTGAGGACGAGCAGTACTTC
CDR3 protein: CASSLVLSPEDEQYF

D gene: NA
clone size: NA
V gene: TRBV10-1
J gene: TRBJ2-7
CDR3 DNA: TGCGCCAGCAGCCCCGTCGGGGCCGCCTACGAGCAGTACTTC
CDR3 protein: CASSPVGAAYEQYF

D gene: NA
clone size: NA
V gene: TRBV7-8
J gene: TRBJ2-7
CDR3 DNA: TGTGCCAGCAGCGTAGGGTACGGGGCCTACGAGCAGTACTTC
CDR3 protein: CASSVGYGAYEQYF

D gene: TRBD2
clone size: NA
V gene: TRBV11-2
J gene: TRBJ2-1
CDR3 DNA: TGTGCCAGCAGCTTAGGGAGCGGGGGAATCTATGAGCAGTTCTTC
CDR3 protein: CASSLGSGGIYEQFF

D gene: NA
clone size: NA
V gene: TRBV11-2
J gene: TRBJ1-1
CDR3 DNA: TGTGCCAGCAGCTTCCCCCTGGGTCTGCCGAACACTGAAGCTTTCTTT
CDR3 protein: CASSFPLGLPNTEAFF

D gene: TRBD1
clone size: NA
V gene: TRBV11-2
J gene: TRBJ2-7
CDR3 DNA: TGTGCCAGCAGTACAGACAGGGGCTCCTACGAGCAGTACTTC
CDR3 protein: CASSTDRGSYEQYF

D gene: NA
clone size: NA
V gene: TRBV19
J gene: TRBJ1-5
CDR3 DNA: TGTGCCAGTAGTATAGATCTCGGGAATCCCCAGCATTTT
CDR3 protein: CASSIDLGNPQHF

D gene: TRBD2
clone size: once
V gene: TRBV28
J gene: TRBJ2-3
CDR3 DNA: TGTGCCAGCAGTTTCCCGCGGGGGAGGACGCAGTATTTT
CDR3 protein: CASSFPRGRTQYF

D gene: TRBD2
clone size: NA
V gene: TRBV5-8
J gene: TRBJ2-7
CDR3 DNA: TGTGCCAGCAGCTGGGGGGGATCCTACGAGCAGTACTTC
CDR3 protein: CASSWGGSYEQYF

D gene: NA
clone size: NA
V gene: TRBV6-5
J gene: TRBJ1-6
CDR3 DNA: TGTGCCAGCAGTGACGACCCAGGAAGGCCCCTCCACTTT
CDR3 protein: CASSDDPGRPLHF

D gene: TRBD1
clone size: NA
V gene: TRBV2
J gene: TRBJ2-1
CDR3 DNA: TGTGCCAGCAGTGGGCGACAGGGCTACAATGAGCAGTTCTTC
CDR3 protein: CASSGRQGYNEQFF

D gene: NA
clone size: NA
V gene: TRBV19
J gene: TRBJ1-1
CDR3 DNA: TGTGCCAGTAGTACGATACAGGGTACTGAAGCTTTCTTT
CDR3 protein: CASSTIQGTEAFF

D gene: NA
clone size: once
V gene: TRBV7-9
J gene: TRBJ2-7
CDR3 DNA: TGTGCCAGCAGCTTAGGCCTTCCCGAGCAGTACTTC
CDR3 protein: CASSLGLPEQYF

D gene: TRBD1
clone size: NA
V gene: TRBV5-1
J gene: TRBJ2-7
CDR3 DNA: TGCGCCAGCAGCCCAACAGGGGGGAGCCCCTACGAGCAGTACTTC
CDR3 protein: CASSPTGGSPYEQYF

D gene: TRBD1
clone size: NA
V gene: TRBV11-2
J gene: TRBJ2-2
CDR3 DNA: TGTGCCAGCAGCTTAGATTCGTGGCGACAGGGGCGATTAACCGGGGAGCTGTTTTTT
CDR3 protein: CASSLDSWRQGRLTGELFF

D gene: TRBD1
clone size: once
V gene: TRBV10-3
J gene: TRBJ2-5
CDR3 DNA: TGTGCCATAAGGGGGACAGGGGGCGAGGAGACCCAGTACTTC
CDR3 protein: CAIRGTGGEETQYF

D gene: NA
clone size: once
V gene: TRBV15
J gene: TRBJ1-1
CDR3 DNA: TGTGCCACCAGCAGAGAAGCAAACACTGAAGCTTTCTTT
CDR3 protein: CATSREANTEAFF

D gene: NA
clone size: NA
V gene: TRBV4-1
J gene: TRBJ1-1
CDR3 DNA: TGCGCCAGCAGCCAAGTTAGGTGGGACACTGAAGCTTTCTTT
CDR3 protein: CASSQVRWDTEAFF